This T cell receptor beta chain was sequenced during a study of blood T cell repertoires in COVID-19. TCRdb's copy holds only in-frame clones and misses some; the assay was immunoSEQ multiplex PCR. The sample shows 40,000 to 60,000 clones, under 85% of them seen only once. The V end lost 7 bases, the J end lost 0 bases, and 16 bases lay between the germline ends. The CDR3 is 16 residues long. Germline V lookup: CDR1 SGHTA, CDR2 FQGNSA. This clone was observed a single time. The specimen sequenced was peripheral blood. The chain joins TRBV7-2 to TRBJ2-1; D may be TRBD2 (7 bases). This clonotype was sampled from a human donor in a cohort sampled during active COVID-19. Here the CDR3 DNA reads TGTGCCAGCACCGATAGGGGGGGTAGCTCCTACAATGAGCAGTTCTTC. It encodes CASTDRGGSSYNEQFF.